Described below is a single TCR beta chain sequence and its context. The length of the CDR3 is 15 residues. The trim removed 3 bases at V and 5 bases at J, leaving 5 bases unmatched. Looked up from germline, CDR1 is MNHEY and CDR2 is SMNVEV (reference sequence). The authors reverse transcribed roughly 0.5 to 1 ug RNA with random hexamers. Each CDR3 protein is one row after TCRdb ran MiXCR on the immunoSEQ multiplex PCR reads. The table lists 150,000 to 200,000 distinct CDR3 sequences, roughly 94% of them singletons. This sample was included in a study of CD8 T cells in Susac syndrome. The clonotype originates from a human donor with multiple sclerosis. The sample taken for sequencing was CD4+ T cells from PBMCs. V gene TRBV27 combines with J gene TRBJ1-5; 9 nucleotides agree with TRBD1. CDR3 amino acids: CASSLTGGAYQPQHF. The CDR3 DNA reads as TGTGCCAGCAGTTTGACAGGGGGGGCGTATCAGCCCCAGCATTTT.